The rows below give T cell receptor beta chains drawn from one sample of a study of T cell responses to AZD1222 COVID-19 vaccine. The method was immunoSEQ multiplex PCR; TCRdb's version includes in-frame clones alone and lacks a portion of them. The sample records tens of thousands of clones, 85% being singletons. Sample: peripheral blood, taken on day 0 of AZD1222 vaccination. All receptors come from an adult in good health. Each CDR3 is given without its conserved first and last residue.

CDR3	J	V
ASSQETDTQY	TRBJ2-3	TRBV4-1
ASSLDGGYTIY	TRBJ1-3	TRBV5-4
ASSLEGTDTQY	TRBJ2-3	TRBV5-1
ASSSGQGFGYT	TRBJ1-2	TRBV28
ASSHNDWTPNTGELF	TRBJ2-2	TRBV14
ASSLLDYPSQKTQY	TRBJ2-5	TRBV5-4
ASSQLTSGAYGYT	TRBJ1-2	TRBV4-3
ATSPRGANTEAF	TRBJ1-1	TRBV15
ASNLPWGTANTEAF	TRBJ1-1	TRBV27
ASYASEAAQETQY	TRBJ2-5	TRBV6-5
ASSSHQLAGGSGELF	TRBJ2-2	TRBV7-3